This T cell receptor (beta chain) comes out of a study of cytomegalovirus exposure and HLA in healthy donors. Germline trimming cut 4 bases from V and 4 bases from J; bases unmatched to any gene: 8. CDR1 is PRHDT, CDR2 FYEKMQ, per germline (reference sequence). The CDR3 length is 15 residues. The PCR was carried out with 60 Vbeta primers and 13 Jbeta primers. The method was immunoSEQ multiplex PCR; TCRdb's version includes in-frame clones alone and lacks a portion of them. The data contain 95,000 to 150,000 clones, over 80% of them singletons. The sequencing input was PBMCs. The chain couples TRBV13 to TRBJ2-7, with 9 positions matching TRBD2. This receptor was obtained from a man aged 18 to 29 in good health and CMV-seropositive. CDR3 in amino acids: CASSSKLAGSYEQYF. In nucleotides, the CDR3 is TGTGCCAGCAGCTCCAAACTAGCGGGCTCGTACGAGCAGTACTTC.